This T cell receptor beta chain emerged from a study of blood T cell repertoires in COVID-19. As for the study in general: Samples representing acute and convalescent COVID-19 were sourced from the United States, Italy and Spain.

This table comes from immunoSEQ multiplex PCR, and its TCRdb copy is limited to in-frame clones, with some not included. Among 300,000 to 450,000 clones, about 90% were seen once, and the ten largest hold approximately 2.4%. The Seattle patients joined while their infection was active and were tracked longitudinally afterward. This CDR3 is 13 amino acids long. Germline assignment: CDR1 SGHRS and CDR2 YFSETQ. Trimming removed 10 bases from V and 5 bases from J, with 15 bases in between. The TCR comes from a woman aged 55-69 years with COVID-19, enrolled during active disease. The chain is built from TRBV5-1 and TRBJ1-4; TRBD1 is a possible D gene (6 bases). Sequences were obtained from peripheral blood. The chain's CDR3 is CASRTASNEKLFF. CDR3 nucleotides: TGCGCCTCGCGGACAGCTTCGAATGAAAAACTGTTTTTT.